This is a list of T cell receptor beta chains from one sample in a study of graft-versus-host responses after intestinal transplantation. Libraries were prepared by immunoSEQ multiplex PCR; TCRdb keeps only in-frame clonotypes and omits some of them. The sample shows more than 70,000 clones, just under 95% of them seen only once. Their antigens remain unidentified. This specimen consisted of unstimulated CD8+ T cells sorted from spleen or lymph node cells, obtained before transplant. The source of these receptors is a human donor who was the organ donor for an intestinal transplant. Each CDR3 is given with its conserved first and last residue.

V	CDR3
TRBV7-9	CASSRTGPSYEQYF
TRBV4-2	CASSQEISSNTEAFF
TRBV5-1	CASSLQRLEGYNEQFF
TRBV4-1	CASSPTGQGSNEQFF
TRBV5-4	CASSSLAGGNAHEQYF
TRBV7-3	CASSASSGGPFGTQYF
TRBV6-4	CASSASSYNEQFF
TRBV19	CASSTISGYEQYF
TRBV14	CASSLGPGTAYSPLHF
TRBV29-1	CSVEGVGLGGGLMSQYF
TRBV19	CASNNLLRTGEAFF